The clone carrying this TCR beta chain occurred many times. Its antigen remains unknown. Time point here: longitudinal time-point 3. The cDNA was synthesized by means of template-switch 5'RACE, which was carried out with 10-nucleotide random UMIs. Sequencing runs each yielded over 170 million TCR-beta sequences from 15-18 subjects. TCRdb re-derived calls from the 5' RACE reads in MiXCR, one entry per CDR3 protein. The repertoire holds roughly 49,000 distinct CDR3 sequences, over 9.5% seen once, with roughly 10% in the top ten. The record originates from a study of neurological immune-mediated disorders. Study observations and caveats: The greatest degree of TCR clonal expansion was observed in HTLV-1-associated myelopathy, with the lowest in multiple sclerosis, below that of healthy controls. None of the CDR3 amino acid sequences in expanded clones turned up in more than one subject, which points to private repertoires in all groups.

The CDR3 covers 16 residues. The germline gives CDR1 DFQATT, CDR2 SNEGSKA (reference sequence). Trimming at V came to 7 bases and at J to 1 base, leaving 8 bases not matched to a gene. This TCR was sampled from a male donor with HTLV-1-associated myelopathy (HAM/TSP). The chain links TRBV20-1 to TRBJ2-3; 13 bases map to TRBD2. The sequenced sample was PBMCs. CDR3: CSEGRLAGGGTDTQYF. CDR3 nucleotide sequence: TGCAGTGAAGGGAGACTAGCGGGGGGTGGCACAGATACGCAGTATTTT.